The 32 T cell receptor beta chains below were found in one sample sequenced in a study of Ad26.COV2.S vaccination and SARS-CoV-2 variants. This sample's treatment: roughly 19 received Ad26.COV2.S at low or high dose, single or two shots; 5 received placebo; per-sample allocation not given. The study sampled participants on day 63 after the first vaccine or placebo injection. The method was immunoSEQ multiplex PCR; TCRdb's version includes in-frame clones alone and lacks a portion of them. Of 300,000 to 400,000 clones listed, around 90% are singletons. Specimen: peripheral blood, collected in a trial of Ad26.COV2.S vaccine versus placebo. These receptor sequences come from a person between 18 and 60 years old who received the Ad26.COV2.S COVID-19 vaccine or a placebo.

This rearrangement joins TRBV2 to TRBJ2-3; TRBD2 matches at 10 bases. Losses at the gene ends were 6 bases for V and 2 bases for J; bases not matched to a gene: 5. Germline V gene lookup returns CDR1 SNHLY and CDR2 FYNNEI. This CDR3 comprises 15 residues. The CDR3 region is CASRGTSDLTDTQYF. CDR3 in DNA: TGTGCCAGCAGGGGGACTAGCGACCTCACAGATACGCAGTATTTT.

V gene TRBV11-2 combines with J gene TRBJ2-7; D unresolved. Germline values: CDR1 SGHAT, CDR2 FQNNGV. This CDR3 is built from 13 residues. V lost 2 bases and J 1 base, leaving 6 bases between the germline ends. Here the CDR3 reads CASSLILSYEQYV. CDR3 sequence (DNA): TGTGCCAGCAGCTTAATCCTATCCTACGAGCAGTACGTC.

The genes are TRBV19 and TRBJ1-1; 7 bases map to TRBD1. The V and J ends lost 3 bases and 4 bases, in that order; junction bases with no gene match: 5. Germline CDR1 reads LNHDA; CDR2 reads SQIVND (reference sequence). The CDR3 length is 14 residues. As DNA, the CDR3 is TGTGCCAGTAGTATGGGGCAGGGGGGCACTGAAGCTTTCTTT. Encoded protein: CASSMGQGGTEAFF.

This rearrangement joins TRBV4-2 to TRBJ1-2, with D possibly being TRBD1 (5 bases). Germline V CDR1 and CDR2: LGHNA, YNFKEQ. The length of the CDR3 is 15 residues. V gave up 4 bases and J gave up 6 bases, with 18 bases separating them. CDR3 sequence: CASSPSPGTSNGYTF. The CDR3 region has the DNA TGTGCCAGCAGCCCGTCGCCCGGGACTTCGAATGGCTACACCTTC.

The CDR3 nucleotides read TGTGCCAGCAGCCCCAAGGGGGCGGGTGGCTACACCTTC. As protein: CASSPKGAGGYTF. The chain links TRBV6-6 to TRBJ1-2, with TRBD1 matching over 7 bases. The CDR3 contains 13 residues. V shed 6 bases and J 7 bases; nucleotides not matched to a gene: 8. The V gene's germline CDR1 is MNHNY and CDR2 SVGAGI (reference sequence).

CDR3: CASSLSAGHSYEQYF. For the CDR3, the DNA is TGTGCCAGCAGCTTGTCGGCAGGGCACTCCTACGAGCAGTACTTC. This chain connects TRBV5-5 to TRBJ2-7, with D possibly TRBD1 on 5 matching bases. The CDR3 runs 15 residues. Looked up from germline, CDR1 is SGHKS and CDR2 is YYEKEE (reference sequence). Between the trimmed V and J ends, which lost 1 base and 0 bases, there was a span of 11 bases.

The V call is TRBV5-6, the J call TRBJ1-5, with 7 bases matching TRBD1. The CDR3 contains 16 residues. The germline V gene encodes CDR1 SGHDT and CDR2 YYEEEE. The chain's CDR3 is CVRRGQHDLGNQPQHF. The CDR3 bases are TGTGTTCGTCGGGGACAGCACGATTTGGGCAATCAGCCCCAGCATTTT. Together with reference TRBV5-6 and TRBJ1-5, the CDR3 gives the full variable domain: DAGVTQSPTHLIKTRGQQVTLRCSPKSGHDTVSWYQQALGQGPQFIFQYYEEEERQRGNFPDRFSGHQFPNYSSELNVNALLLGDSALYLCVRRGQHDLGNQPQHFGDGTRLSIL.

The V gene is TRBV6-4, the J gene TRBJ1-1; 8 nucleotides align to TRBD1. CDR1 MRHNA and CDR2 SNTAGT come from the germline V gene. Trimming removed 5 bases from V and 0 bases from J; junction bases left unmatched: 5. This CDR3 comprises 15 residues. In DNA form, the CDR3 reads TGTGCCAGCAGTCCAAGGACAGGGATGAACACTGAAGCTTTCTTT. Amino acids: CASSPRTGMNTEAFF.

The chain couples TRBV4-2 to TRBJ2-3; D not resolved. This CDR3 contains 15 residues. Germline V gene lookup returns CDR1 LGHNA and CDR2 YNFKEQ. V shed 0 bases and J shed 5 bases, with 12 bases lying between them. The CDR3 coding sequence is TGTGCCAGCAGCCAAGATTTCACTTTCGGAGATACGCAGTATTTT. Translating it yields CASSQDFTFGDTQYF.

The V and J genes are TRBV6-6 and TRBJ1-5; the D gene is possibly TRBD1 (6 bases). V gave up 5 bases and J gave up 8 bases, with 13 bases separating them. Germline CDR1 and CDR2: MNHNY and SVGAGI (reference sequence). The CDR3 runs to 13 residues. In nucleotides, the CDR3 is TGTGCCAGCAGTCGACAGGTAGGAGAGCCCCAGCATTTT. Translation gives CASSRQVGEPQHF.

The CDR3 DNA sequence: TGTGCCAGCAGTAGGGGAGGCAATCAGCCCCAGCATTTT. Its protein is CASSRGGNQPQHF. This chain joins TRBV12-3 or TRBV12-4 and TRBJ1-5; perhaps TRBD1 as D (5 bases). V lost 5 bases, J lost 2 bases, and 7 bases lay in between. The CDR3 runs 13 residues.

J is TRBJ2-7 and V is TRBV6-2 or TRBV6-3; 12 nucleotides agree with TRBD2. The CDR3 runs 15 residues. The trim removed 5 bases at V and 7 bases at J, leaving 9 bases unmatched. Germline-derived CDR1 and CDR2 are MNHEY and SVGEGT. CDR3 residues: CASSTLLAGGGEQYV. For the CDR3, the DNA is TGTGCCAGCAGTACGTTACTAGCGGGAGGAGGAGAGCAGTACGTC.

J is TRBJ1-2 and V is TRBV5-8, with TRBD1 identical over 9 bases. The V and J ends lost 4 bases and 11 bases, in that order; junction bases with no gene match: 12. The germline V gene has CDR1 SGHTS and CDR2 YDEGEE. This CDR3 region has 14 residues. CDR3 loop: CASSLPGDRDLYTF. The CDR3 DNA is TGTGCCAGCAGCCTACCTGGGGACAGGGACCTTTACACCTTC.

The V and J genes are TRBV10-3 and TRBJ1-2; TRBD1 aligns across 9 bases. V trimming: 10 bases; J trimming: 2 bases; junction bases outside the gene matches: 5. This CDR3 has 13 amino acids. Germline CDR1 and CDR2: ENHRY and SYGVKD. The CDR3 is CATHGQGNYGYTF. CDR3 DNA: TGTGCCACACACGGACAGGGGAACTATGGCTACACCTTC.

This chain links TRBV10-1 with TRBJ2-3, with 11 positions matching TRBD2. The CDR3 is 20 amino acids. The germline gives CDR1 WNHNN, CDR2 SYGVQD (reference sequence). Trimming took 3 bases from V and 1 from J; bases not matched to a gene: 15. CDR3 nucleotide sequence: TGCGCCAGCAGTGATCCCGACCTAGCGGGGGGCCTCCTTGGCACAGATACGCAGTATTTT. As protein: CASSDPDLAGGLLGTDTQYF.

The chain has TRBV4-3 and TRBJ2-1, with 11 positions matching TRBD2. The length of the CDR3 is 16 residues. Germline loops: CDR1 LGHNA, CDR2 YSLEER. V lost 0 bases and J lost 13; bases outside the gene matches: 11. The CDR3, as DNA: TGCGCCAGCAGCCAAGATCGTGCATTAGGGACTAGCGGACAGTTCTTC. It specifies CASSQDRALGTSGQFF.

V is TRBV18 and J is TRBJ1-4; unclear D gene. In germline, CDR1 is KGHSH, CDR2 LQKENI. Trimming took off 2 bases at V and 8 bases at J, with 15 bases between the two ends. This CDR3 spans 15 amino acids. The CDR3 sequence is CASSPSGAPREKLFF. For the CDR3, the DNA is TGTGCCAGCTCACCATCCGGTGCCCCAAGGGAAAAACTGTTTTTT. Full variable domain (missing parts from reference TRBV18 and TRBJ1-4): NAGVMQNPRHLVRRRGQEARLRCSPMKGHSHVYWYRQLPEEGLKFMVYLQKENIIDESGMPKERFSAEFPKEGPSILRIQQVVRGDSAAYFCASSPSGAPREKLFFGSGTQLSVL.

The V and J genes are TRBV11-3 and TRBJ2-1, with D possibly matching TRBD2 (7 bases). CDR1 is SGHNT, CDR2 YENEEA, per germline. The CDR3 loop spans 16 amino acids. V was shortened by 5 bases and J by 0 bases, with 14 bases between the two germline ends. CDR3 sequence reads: CASSTRGASSYNEQFF. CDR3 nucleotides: TGTGCCAGCAGCACCCGGGGGGCGAGCTCCTACAATGAGCAGTTCTTC. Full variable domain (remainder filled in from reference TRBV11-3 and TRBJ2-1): EAGVVQSPRYKIIEKKQPVAFWCNPISGHNTLYWYLQNLGQGPELLIRYENEEAVDDSQLPKDRFSAERLKGVDSTLKIQPAELGDSAVYLCASSTRGASSYNEQFFGPGTRLTVL.

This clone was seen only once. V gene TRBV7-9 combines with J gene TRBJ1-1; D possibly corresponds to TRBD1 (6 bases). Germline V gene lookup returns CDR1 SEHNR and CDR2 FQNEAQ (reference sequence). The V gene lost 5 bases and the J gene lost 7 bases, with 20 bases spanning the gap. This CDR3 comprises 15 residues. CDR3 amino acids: CASSLLTPGAGEAFF. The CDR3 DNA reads TGTGCCAGCAGCCTTCTGACACCAGGGGCGGGTGAAGCTTTCTTT.

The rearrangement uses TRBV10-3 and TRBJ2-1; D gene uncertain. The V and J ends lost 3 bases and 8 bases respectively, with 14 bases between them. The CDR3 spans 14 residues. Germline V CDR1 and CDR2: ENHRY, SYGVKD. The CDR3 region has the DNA TGTGCCATCAGTGACTCGGTATCCCCCCATGAGCAGTTCTTC. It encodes CAISDSVSPHEQFF.

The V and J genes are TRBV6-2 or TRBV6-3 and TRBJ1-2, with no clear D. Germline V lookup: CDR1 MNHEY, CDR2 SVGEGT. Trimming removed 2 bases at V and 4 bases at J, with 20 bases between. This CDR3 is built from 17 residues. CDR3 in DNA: TGTGCCAGCAGTTACGCCCCGTTGAGAGCGATTTCCTATGGCTACACCTTC. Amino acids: CASSYAPLRAISYGYTF.

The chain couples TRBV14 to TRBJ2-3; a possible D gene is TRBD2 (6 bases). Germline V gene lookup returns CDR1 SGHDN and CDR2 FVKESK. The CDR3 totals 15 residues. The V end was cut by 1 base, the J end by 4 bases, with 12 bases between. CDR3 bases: TGTGCCAGCAGCCAAGTTCTGGGGGGTCCAGATACGCAGTATTTT. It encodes CASSQVLGGPDTQYF.

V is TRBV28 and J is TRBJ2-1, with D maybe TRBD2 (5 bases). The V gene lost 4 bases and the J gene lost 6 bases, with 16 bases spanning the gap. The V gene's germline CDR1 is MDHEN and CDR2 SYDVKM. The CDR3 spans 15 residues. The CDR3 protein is CASSWGGLASNEQFF. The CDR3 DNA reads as TGTGCCAGCAGTTGGGGTGGCCTAGCTAGCAATGAGCAGTTCTTC.

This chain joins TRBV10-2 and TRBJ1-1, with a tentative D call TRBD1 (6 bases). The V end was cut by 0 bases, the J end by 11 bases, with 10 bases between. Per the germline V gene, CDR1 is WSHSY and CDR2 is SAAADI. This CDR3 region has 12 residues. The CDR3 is CASSESQGPAFF. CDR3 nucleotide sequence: TGCGCCAGCAGTGAGTCGCAGGGGCCGGCTTTCTTT.

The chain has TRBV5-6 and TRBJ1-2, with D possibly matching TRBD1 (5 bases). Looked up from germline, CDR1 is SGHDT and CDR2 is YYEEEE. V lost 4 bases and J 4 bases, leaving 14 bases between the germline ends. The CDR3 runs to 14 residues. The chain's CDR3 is CASSPDGGSYGYTF. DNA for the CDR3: TGTGCCAGCAGCCCAGATGGGGGAAGCTATGGCTACACCTTC. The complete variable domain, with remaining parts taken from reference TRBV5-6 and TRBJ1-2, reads DAGVTQSPTHLIKTRGQQVTLRCSPKSGHDTVSWYQQALGQGPQFIFQYYEEEERQRGNFPDRFSGHQFPNYSSELNVNALLLGDSALYLCASSPDGGSYGYTFGSGTRLTVV.

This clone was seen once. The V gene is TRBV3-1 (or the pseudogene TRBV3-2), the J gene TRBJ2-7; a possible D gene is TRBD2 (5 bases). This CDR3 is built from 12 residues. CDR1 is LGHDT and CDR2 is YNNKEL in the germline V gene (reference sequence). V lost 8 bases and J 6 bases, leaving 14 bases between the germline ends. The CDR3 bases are TGTGCCAGCGGGAACCTAGGAGGCGAGCAGTACTTC. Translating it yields CASGNLGGEQYF.

The CDR3 here is CASSRTPEKETQYF. The CDR3 bases are TGTGCCAGCAGTCGGACTCCAGAAAAAGAGACCCAGTACTTC. The genes are TRBV7-9 and TRBJ2-5; possible D gene TRBD2, 5 bases. V lost 6 bases and J 3 bases, leaving 14 bases between the germline ends. CDR3 length equals 14 residues. Germline CDR1 and CDR2: SEHNR and FQNEAQ (reference sequence).

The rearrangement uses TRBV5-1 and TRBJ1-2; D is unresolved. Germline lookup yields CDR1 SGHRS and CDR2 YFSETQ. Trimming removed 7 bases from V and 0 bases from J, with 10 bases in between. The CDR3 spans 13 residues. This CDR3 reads CASRTGANYGYTF. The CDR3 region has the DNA TGCGCCAGCCGAACGGGAGCTAACTATGGCTACACCTTC.

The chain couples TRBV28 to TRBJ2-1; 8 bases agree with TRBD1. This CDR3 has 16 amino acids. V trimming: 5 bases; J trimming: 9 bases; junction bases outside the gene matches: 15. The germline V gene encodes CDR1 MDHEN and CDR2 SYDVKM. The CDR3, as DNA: TGTGCCAGCAGTCGGCCTCCAGGGGGCGCCATGCGTGAGCAGTTCTTC. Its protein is CASSRPPGGAMREQFF.

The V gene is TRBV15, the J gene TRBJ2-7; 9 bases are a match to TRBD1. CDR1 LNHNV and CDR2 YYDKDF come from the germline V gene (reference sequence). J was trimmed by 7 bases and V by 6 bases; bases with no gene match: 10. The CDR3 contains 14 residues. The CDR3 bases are TGTGCCACCAGTTTGGGGACAGGGCTTTGGGAGCAGTACGTC. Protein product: CATSLGTGLWEQYV.

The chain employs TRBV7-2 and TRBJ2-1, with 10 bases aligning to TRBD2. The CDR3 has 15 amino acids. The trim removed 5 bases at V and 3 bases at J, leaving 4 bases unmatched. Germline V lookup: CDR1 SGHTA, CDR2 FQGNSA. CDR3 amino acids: CASSLTSGVYNEQFF. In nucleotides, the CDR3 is TGTGCCAGCAGCCTCACTAGCGGGGTCTACAATGAGCAGTTCTTC.

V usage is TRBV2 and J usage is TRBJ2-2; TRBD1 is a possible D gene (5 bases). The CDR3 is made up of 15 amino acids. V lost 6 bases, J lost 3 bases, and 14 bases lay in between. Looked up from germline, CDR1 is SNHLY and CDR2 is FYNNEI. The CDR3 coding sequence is TGTGCCAGCAGATTCAGGGATGCAGACACCGGGGAGCTGTTTTTT. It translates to CASRFRDADTGELFF.